The 20 T cell receptor beta chains listed next were all sequenced from one sample in a study of OX40 agonist ivuxolimab in advanced cancers. Generated by immunoSEQ multiplex PCR, the TCRdb table keeps only in-frame clones and is missing some. The sample has some 30,000 clones, 74% seen once. The specimen comprised CD4+ or CD8+ T cells sorted from blood, sampled in a trial of the OX40 agonist ivuxolimab. The receptors stem from an adult with an advanced solid tumor such as melanoma, head and neck, liver or kidney cancer.

This clone has only one observation. DNA of the CDR3: TGTGCCAGCTCGTCGACCGGGACTAGCGGGGGTTACAATGAGCAGTTCTTC. Translating it yields CASSSTGTSGGYNEQFF. J is TRBJ2-1 and V is TRBV18, with TRBD2 identical over 14 bases. Germline-derived CDR1 and CDR2 are KGHSH and LQKENI. The V gene end was trimmed by 6 bases and the J gene end by 4 bases; junction bases not matched to a gene: 8. The CDR3 is 17 amino acids.

This chain connects TRBV2 to TRBJ2-1, with D possibly TRBD2 on 6 matching bases. CDR1 and CDR2 (germline): SNHLY, FYNNEI. The CDR3 extends over 14 amino acids. V lost 0 bases, J lost 10 bases, and 13 bases lay in between. The CDR3 reads CASSEALPGVEQFF. The CDR3 DNA reads TGTGCCAGCAGTGAAGCGCTACCGGGGGTAGAGCAGTTCTTC.

The rearrangement links TRBV6-1 to TRBJ1-1, with D possibly TRBD1 on 6 matching bases. There are 13 residues in the CDR3. Germline lookup yields CDR1 MNHNS and CDR2 SASEGT. The V and J ends lost 6 bases and 1 base respectively, with 9 bases between them. The CDR3 DNA is TGTGCCAGCAGACGAGGGGGGAACACTGAAGCTTTCTTT. Residues: CASRRGGNTEAFF.

The V and J genes are TRBV19 and TRBJ1-5; D possibly corresponds to TRBD1 (6 bases). V gave up 11 bases and J gave up 4 bases, with 18 bases separating them. CDR3 length: 14 residues. Germline V gene data show CDR1 as LNHDA and CDR2 as SQIVND (reference sequence). CDR3 loop: CAAEGGGYNQPQHF. As DNA, the CDR3 is TGTGCCGCGGAAGGCGGGGGCTATAATCAGCCCCAGCATTTT.

This sequence joins TRBV5-4 and TRBJ2-3; D gene unclear. CDR1 and CDR2 (germline): SGHNT, YYREEE (reference sequence). The CDR3 covers 12 residues. V lost 4 bases, J lost 0 bases, and 3 bases lay in between. CDR3 nucleotides: TGTGCCAGCAGCACTAGCACAGATACGCAGTATTTT. Translated: CASSTSTDTQYF.

The genes are TRBV5-4 and TRBJ2-5; D gene uncertain. This CDR3 is 15 amino acids long. With 0 bases removed from V and 2 bases from J, the gap between germline ends came to 11 bases. From germline, CDR1 is SGHNT and CDR2 YYREEE (reference sequence). CDR3 coding DNA: TGTGCCAGCAGCTTGGGTTTAGTATCGCAAGAGACCCAGTACTTC. It is translated as CASSLGLVSQETQYF.

The chain has TRBV9 and TRBJ1-3; D perhaps matches TRBD1 (6 bases). The CDR3 has 15 residues. In germline, CDR1 is SGDLS, CDR2 YYNGEE. V was shortened by 0 bases and J by 6 bases, with 13 bases between the two germline ends. CDR3 DNA sequence: TGTGCCAGCAGCGTAGGTCTACAGGGCGCAAACACCATATATTTT. Its protein product is CASSVGLQGANTIYF.

A note on this clone: One end of the junction fails to match germline, which may point to a read error. The V call is TRBV5-1, the J call TRBJ1-6; D is unclear. Germline assignment: CDR1 SGHRS and CDR2 YFSETQ. There are 16 residues in the CDR3. The CDR3 reads CASSLVVTSNNSPLHF. The DNA of the CDR3 is TGCGCCAGCAGCTTGGTAGTGACCTCCAATAATTCACCCCTCCACTTT.

The chain is built from TRBV25-1 and TRBJ2-3; D gene uncertain. Germline-derived CDR1 and CDR2 are MGHDK and SYGVNS. Trimming took off 3 bases at V and 9 bases at J, with 4 bases between the two ends. The CDR3 is made up of 10 amino acids. The CDR3 region is CASSDGTQYF. As DNA, the CDR3 is TGTGCCAGCAGTGATGGAACGCAGTATTTT.

This clone was observed at least ten times. The chain joins TRBV10-3 to TRBJ2-7; D unresolved. Germline V gene lookup returns CDR1 ENHRY and CDR2 SYGVKD. The V gene lost 10 bases and the J gene lost 2 bases, with 15 bases spanning the gap. This CDR3 is 13 amino acids long. The CDR3 DNA is TGTGCCACCTTCGGCGGAATTGCCTACGAGCAGTACTTC. It codes for CATFGGIAYEQYF.

This clone was observed once. The CDR3 protein is CSVLDRAEAFF. CDR3 DNA: TGCAGCGTCCTCGACAGGGCTGAAGCTTTCTTT. The chain recombines TRBV29-1 with TRBJ1-1; TRBD1 matches 7 bases. The germline CDR1 and CDR2 sequences are SQVTM and ANQGSEA. The CDR3 covers 11 residues. Unmatched junction bases numbered 4, after V lost 6 bases and J lost 6 bases.

V and J are TRBV11-2 and TRBJ1-1, with 7 positions matching TRBD1. The germline V gene has CDR1 SGHAT and CDR2 FQNNGV. The CDR3 spans 14 residues. V lost 5 bases, J lost 4 bases, and 7 bases stayed unmatched. The CDR3 coding sequence is TGTGCCAGCAGCCCTAACAGGGGTTTCACTGAAGCTTTCTTT. Translation gives CASSPNRGFTEAFF. Filled out from reference TRBV11-2 and TRBJ1-1, the complete variable domain reads EAGVAQSPRYKIIEKRQSVAFWCNPISGHATLYWYQQILGQGPKLLIQFQNNGVVDDSQLPKDRFSAERLKGVDSTLKIQPAKLEDSAVYLCASSPNRGFTEAFFGQGTRLTVV.

The chain recombines TRBV2 with TRBJ1-1; TRBD1 matches at 8 bases. The CDR3 is made up of 14 amino acids. The V gene's germline CDR1 is SNHLY and CDR2 FYNNEI. V was clipped by 6 bases and J by 5 bases; unmatched bases: 8. CDR3: CASRQTGVGTEAFF. The CDR3, as DNA: TGTGCCAGCAGACAGACAGGGGTAGGAACTGAAGCTTTCTTT.

The chain combines TRBV30 with TRBJ1-2; no reliable D call. CDR3 size: 15 residues. V was clipped by 0 bases and J by 2 bases, with 13 bases between them. CDR1 is GTSNPN and CDR2 is SVGIG in the germline V gene (reference sequence). The CDR3 sequence is CAWSVRRPANYGYTF. CDR3 in DNA: TGTGCCTGGAGTGTACGTCGTCCAGCCAACTATGGCTACACCTTC.

The chain joins TRBV6-1 to TRBJ1-2, with 10 bases fitting TRBD1. This CDR3 region has 17 residues. CDR1 is MNHNS and CDR2 is SASEGT in the germline V gene. Trimming at V came to 3 bases and at J to 0 bases, leaving 7 bases not matched to a gene. CDR3 residues: CASSEGRTGGANYGYTF. The DNA for the CDR3 is TGTGCCAGCAGTGAGGGACGGACAGGGGGAGCTAACTATGGCTACACCTTC.

The V and J genes are TRBV6-1 and TRBJ1-2, with 9 bases aligning to TRBD1. The germline V gene has CDR1 MNHNS and CDR2 SASEGT. V lost 3 bases and J lost 8; bases outside the gene matches: 10. The CDR3 spans 15 residues. The CDR3 region is CASSDTGTGTWGYTF. The CDR3 nucleotides read TGTGCCAGCAGTGACACCGGGACAGGGACTTGGGGCTACACCTTC.

V usage is TRBV20-1 and J usage is TRBJ1-2; a weak D match, TRBD1 (5 bases). CDR1 is DFQATT, CDR2 SNEGSKA, per germline (reference sequence). V was shortened by 3 bases and J by 9 bases, with 11 bases between the two germline ends. CDR3 length equals 11 residues. The CDR3 region has the DNA TGCAGTGCTAGGACAGCGTATAGCTACACCTTC. This sequence encodes CSARTAYSYTF.

Concerning this clone itself: An end of the junction does not agree with germline; a read error may underlie this. The rearrangement joins TRBV11-2 to TRBJ2-7; no firm D call. This CDR3 comprises 14 residues. Per the germline V gene, CDR1 is SGHAT and CDR2 is FQNNGV. CDR3 nucleotide sequence: TGTGCCAGCAGCTTAATTGGCAGACCCTACAAGCAGTACTTC. It specifies CASSLIGRPYKQYF.

The CDR3 spells CASSITGPNYGYTF. The CDR3 region has the DNA TGTGCCAGTAGTATTACCGGGCCCAACTATGGCTACACCTTC. The chain employs TRBV19 and TRBJ1-2; D is uncertain. Germline loops: CDR1 LNHDA, CDR2 SQIVND (reference sequence). The CDR3 loop spans 14 amino acids. V lost 3 bases, J lost 2 bases, and 10 bases lay in between.

Here the CDR3 reads CASSLRRGDEKLFF. The CDR3 region has the DNA TGTGCCAGCAGCTTAAGGAGGGGGGACGAAAAACTGTTTTTT. The chain combines TRBV7-8 with TRBJ1-4; possibly TRBD1 for D (6 bases). The CDR3 is 14 amino acids. The ends were cut back, 2 bases at V and 8 bases at J, with 12 bases in the middle. Germline V gives CDR1 SGHVS, CDR2 FQNEAQ.